This TCR beta chain derives from a study of T cell responses to AZD1222 COVID-19 vaccine. Data came from immunoSEQ multiplex PCR; TCRdb stores just in-frame clones and leaves some out. The table lists about 150,000 clones, approximately 94% of them singletons. V trimming: 6 bases; J trimming: 3 bases; junction bases outside the gene matches: 7. Germline lookup yields CDR1 LNHDA and CDR2 SQIVND (reference sequence). The CDR3 runs to 14 residues. General study results and limits: Vaccine-related CD4 TCRs covered spike, predominating at 160-218 and 743-854. Donors were mostly white British, more females; clonal diversity possibly underestimated. Seropositive at baseline were only six AZD1222 recipients. Repertoires were sampled only after the peak T cell response.

Comments on this clone: Its antigen remains unidentified.

This chain uses TRBV19 with TRBJ1-1, with TRBD1 matching over 7 bases. The starting material was peripheral blood, obtained on day 0 of AZD1222 vaccination. The TCR was taken from an adult in good health. CDR3 sequence: CASRRDRVDTEAFF. The CDR3 DNA reads TGTGCCAGTAGGAGAGACAGGGTTGACACTGAAGCTTTCTTT.